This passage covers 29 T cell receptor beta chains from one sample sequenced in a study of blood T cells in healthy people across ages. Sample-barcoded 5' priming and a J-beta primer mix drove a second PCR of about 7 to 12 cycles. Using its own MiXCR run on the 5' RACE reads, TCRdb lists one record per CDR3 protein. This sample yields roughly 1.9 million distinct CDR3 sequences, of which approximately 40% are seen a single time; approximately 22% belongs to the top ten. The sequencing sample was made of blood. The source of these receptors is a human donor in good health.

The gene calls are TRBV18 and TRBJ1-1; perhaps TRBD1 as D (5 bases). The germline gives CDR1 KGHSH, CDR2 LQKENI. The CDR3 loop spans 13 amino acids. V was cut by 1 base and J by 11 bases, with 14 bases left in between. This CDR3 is CASSPRGARRAFF. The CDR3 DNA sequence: TGTGCCAGCTCACCACGAGGGGCGCGGCGCGCTTTCTTT. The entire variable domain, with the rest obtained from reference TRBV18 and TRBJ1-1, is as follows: NAGVMQNPRHLVRRRGQEARLRCSPMKGHSHVYWYRQLPEEGLKFMVYLQKENIIDESGMPKERFSAEFPKEGPSILRIQQVVRGDSAAYFCASSPRGARRAFFGQGTRLTVV.

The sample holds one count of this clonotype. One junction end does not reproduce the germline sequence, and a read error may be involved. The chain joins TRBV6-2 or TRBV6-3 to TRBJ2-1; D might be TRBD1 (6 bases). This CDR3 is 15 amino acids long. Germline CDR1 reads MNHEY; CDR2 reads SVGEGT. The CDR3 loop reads CASSTRQETYNKQFF. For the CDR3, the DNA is TGTGCCAGCAGTACTCGACAGGAGACCTACAATAAGCAGTTCTTC.

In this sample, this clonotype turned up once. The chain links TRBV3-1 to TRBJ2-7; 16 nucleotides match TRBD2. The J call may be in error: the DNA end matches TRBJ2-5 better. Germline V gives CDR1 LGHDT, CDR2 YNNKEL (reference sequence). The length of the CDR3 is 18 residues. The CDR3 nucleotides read TGTGCCAGCAGCCAAAGGGGACTAGCGGGGGGGCAAGGGGAGACCCAGTACTTC. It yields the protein CASSQRGLAGGQGETQYF.

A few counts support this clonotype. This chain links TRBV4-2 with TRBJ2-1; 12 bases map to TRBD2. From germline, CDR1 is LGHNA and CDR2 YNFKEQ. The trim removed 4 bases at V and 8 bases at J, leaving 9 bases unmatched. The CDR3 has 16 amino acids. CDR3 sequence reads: CASSRGPSGGADEQFF. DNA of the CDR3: TGTGCCAGCAGCCGAGGACCTAGCGGGGGGGCGGATGAGCAGTTCTTC.

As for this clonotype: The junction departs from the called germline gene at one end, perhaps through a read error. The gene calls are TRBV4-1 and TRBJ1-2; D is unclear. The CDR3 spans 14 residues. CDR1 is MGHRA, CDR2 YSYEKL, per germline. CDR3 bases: TGCGTCAGCAGCCAACAGTATGCTAACTATGGCTACACCTTC. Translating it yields CVSSQQYANYGYTF.

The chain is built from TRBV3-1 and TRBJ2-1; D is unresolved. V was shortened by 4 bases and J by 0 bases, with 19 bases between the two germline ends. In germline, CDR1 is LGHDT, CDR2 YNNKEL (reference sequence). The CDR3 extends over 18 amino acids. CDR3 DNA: TGTGCCAGCAGCCCATCACCGACGAGATTTGTCTCCTACAATGAGCAGTTCTTC. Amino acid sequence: CASSPSPTRFVSYNEQFF.

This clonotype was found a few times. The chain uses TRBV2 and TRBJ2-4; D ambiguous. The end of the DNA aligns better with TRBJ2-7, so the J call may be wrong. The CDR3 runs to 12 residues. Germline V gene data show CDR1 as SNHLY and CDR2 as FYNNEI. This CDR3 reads CASNPGRNEQYF. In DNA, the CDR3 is TGTGCCAGCAATCCCGGAAGGAACGAGCAGTACTTC.

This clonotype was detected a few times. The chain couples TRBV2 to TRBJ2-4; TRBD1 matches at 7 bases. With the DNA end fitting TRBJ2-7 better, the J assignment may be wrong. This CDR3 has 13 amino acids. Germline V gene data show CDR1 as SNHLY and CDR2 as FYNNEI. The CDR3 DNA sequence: TGTGCCAGCACCTGGGACAGCACCTACGAGCAGTACTTC. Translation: CASTWDSTYEQYF.

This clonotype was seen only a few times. The CDR3 sequence is CSALSYNEQFF. CDR3 coding DNA: TGCAGTGCCCTCTCCTACAATGAGCAGTTCTTC. The chain employs TRBV20-1 and TRBJ2-1; no reliable D call. CDR1 is DFQATT, CDR2 SNEGSKA, per germline (reference sequence). The CDR3 is 11 residues long. Trimming shortened V by 6 bases and J by 0 bases, and 3 bases separated the two germline ends.

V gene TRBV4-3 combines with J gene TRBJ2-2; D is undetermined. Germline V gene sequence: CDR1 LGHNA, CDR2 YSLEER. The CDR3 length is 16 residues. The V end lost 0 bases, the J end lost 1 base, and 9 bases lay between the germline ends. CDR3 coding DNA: TGCGCCAGCAGCCAAGATGTGGCAGTGAACACCGGGGAGCTGTTTTTT. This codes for CASSQDVAVNTGELFF.

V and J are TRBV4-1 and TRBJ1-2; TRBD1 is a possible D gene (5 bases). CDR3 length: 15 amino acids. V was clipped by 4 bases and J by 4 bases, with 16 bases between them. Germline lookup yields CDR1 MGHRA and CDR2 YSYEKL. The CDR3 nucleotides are TGCGCCAGCAGCCGCTCAGGGCAAGAAGGCTATGGCTACACCTTC. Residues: CASSRSGQEGYGYTF.

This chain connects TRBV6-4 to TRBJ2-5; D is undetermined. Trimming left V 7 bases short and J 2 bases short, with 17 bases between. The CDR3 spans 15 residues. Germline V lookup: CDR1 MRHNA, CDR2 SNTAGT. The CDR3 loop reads CASTMGSPAQETQYF. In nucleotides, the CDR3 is TGTGCCAGCACTATGGGGTCTCCTGCGCAAGAGACCCAGTACTTC.

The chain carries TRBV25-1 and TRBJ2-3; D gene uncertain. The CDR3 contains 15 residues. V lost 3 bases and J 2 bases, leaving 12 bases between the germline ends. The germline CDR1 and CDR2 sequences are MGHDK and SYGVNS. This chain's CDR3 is CASSDRAVITDTQYF. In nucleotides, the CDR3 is TGTGCCAGCAGTGACCGGGCAGTGATCACAGATACGCAGTATTTT.

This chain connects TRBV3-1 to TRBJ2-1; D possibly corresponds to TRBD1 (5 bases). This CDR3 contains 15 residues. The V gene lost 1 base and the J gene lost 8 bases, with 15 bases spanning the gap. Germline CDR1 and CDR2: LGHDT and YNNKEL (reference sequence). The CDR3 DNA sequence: TGTGCCAGCAGCCAAGGACAGTATCCGCGCGATGAGCAGTTCTTC. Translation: CASSQGQYPRDEQFF.

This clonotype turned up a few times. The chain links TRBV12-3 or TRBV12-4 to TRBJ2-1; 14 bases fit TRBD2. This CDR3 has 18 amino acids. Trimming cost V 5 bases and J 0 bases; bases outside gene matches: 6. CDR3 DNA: TGTGCCAGCAGTCCTGGACTAGCGGGGGGTAGCTCCTACAATGAGCAGTTCTTC. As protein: CASSPGLAGGSSYNEQFF.

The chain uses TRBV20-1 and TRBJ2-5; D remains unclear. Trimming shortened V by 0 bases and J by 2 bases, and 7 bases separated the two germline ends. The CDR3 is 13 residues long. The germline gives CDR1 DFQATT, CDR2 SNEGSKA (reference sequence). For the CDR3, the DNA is TGCAGTGCTAGAGATTTTGTTCAAGAGACCCAGTACTTC. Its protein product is CSARDFVQETQYF.

The CDR3: CASRTAPGDMNTEAFF. CDR3 coding DNA: TGTGCCAGCAGGACTGCACCAGGGGACATGAACACTGAAGCTTTCTTT. The chain uses TRBV6-2 or TRBV6-3 and TRBJ1-1, with D possibly matching TRBD1 (6 bases). V was trimmed by 6 bases and J by 0 bases, leaving 17 bases between them. The length of the CDR3 is 16 residues. Per the germline V gene, CDR1 is MNHEY and CDR2 is SVGEGT.

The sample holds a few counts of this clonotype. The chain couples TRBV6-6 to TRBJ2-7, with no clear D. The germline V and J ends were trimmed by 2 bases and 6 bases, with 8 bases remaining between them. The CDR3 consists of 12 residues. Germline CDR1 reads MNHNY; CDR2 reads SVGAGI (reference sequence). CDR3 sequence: CASSYGVGEQYF. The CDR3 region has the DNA TGTGCCAGCAGTTACGGAGTGGGCGAGCAGTACTTC.

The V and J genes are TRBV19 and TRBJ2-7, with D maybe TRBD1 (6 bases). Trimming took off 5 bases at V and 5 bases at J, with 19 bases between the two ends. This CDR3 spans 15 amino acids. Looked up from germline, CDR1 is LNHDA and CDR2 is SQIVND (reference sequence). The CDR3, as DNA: TGTGCCAGTAGTTGGGACATCGAGGCGAATAACGAGCAGTACTTC. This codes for CASSWDIEANNEQYF. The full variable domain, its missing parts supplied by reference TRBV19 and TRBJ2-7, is DGGITQSPKYLFRKEGQNVTLSCEQNLNHDAMYWYRQDPGQGLRLIYYSQIVNDFQKGDIAEGYSVSREKKESFPLTVTSAQKNPTAFYLCASSWDIEANNEQYFGPGTRLTVT.

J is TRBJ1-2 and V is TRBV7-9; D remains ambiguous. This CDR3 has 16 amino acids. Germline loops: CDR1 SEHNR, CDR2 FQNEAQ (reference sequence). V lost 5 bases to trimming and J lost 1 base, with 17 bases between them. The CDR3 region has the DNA TGTGCCAGCAGCCCCATGGGAGGAAGCCTTAACTATGGCTACACCTTC. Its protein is CASSPMGGSLNYGYTF.

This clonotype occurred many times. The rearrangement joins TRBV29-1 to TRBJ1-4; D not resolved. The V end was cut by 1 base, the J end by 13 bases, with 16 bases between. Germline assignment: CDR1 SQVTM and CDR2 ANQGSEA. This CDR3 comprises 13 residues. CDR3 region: CSVEVAQLGRLFF. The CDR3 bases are TGCAGCGTTGAAGTTGCGCAGCTTGGGAGACTGTTTTTT.

This CDR3 reads CASSPDWITYNEQFF. The CDR3 nucleotides are TGTGCCAGCAGCCCCGACTGGATAACCTACAATGAGCAGTTCTTC. The gene calls are TRBV11-2 and TRBJ2-1; no firm D call. Germline-derived CDR1 and CDR2 are SGHAT and FQNNGV. With 5 bases removed from V and 2 bases from J, the gap between germline ends came to 13 bases. The length of the CDR3 is 15 residues.

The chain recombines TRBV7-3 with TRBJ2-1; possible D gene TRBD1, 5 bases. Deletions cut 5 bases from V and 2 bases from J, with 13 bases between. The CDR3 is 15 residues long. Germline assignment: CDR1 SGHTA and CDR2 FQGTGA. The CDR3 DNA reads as TGTGCCAGCAGCCGGGTTGCAGGGACCTACAATGAGCAGTTCTTC. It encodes CASSRVAGTYNEQFF.

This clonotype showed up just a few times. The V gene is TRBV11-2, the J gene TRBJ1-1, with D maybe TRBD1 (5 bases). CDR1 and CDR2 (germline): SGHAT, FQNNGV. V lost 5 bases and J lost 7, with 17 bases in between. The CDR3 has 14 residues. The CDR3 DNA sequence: TGTGCCAGCAGCCCAGAAGGGACGAAGGATGAAGCTTTCTTT. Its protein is CASSPEGTKDEAFF. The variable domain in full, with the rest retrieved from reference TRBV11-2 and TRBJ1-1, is EAGVAQSPRYKIIEKRQSVAFWCNPISGHATLYWYQQILGQGPKLLIQFQNNGVVDDSQLPKDRFSAERLKGVDSTLKIQPAKLEDSAVYLCASSPEGTKDEAFFGQGTRLTVV.

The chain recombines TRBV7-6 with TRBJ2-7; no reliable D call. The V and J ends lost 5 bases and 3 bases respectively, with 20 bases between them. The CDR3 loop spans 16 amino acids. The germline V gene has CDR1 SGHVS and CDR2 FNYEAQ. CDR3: CASSPKQVGINYEQYF. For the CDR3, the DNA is TGTGCCAGCAGCCCAAAGCAGGTGGGAATTAACTACGAGCAGTACTTC.

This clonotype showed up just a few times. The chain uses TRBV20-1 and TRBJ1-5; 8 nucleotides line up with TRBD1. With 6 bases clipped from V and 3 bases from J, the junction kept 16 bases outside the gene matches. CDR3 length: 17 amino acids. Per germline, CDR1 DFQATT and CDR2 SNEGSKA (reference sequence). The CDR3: CSALFLGQGEDNQPQHF. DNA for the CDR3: TGCAGTGCCCTATTCCTCGGACAGGGCGAAGACAATCAGCCCCAGCATTTT.

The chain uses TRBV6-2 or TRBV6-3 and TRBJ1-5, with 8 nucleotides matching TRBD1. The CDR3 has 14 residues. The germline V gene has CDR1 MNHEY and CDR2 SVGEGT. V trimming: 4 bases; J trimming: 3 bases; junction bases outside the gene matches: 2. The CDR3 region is CASSWGQDNQPQHF. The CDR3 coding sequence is TGTGCCAGCAGTTGGGGACAGGACAATCAGCCCCAGCATTTT.

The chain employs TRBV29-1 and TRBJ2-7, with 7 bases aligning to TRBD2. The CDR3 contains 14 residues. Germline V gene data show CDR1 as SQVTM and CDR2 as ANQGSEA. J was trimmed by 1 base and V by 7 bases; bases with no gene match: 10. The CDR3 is CSADHLGRSYEQYF. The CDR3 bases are TGCAGCGCCGACCATCTCGGGAGGTCCTACGAGCAGTACTTC.

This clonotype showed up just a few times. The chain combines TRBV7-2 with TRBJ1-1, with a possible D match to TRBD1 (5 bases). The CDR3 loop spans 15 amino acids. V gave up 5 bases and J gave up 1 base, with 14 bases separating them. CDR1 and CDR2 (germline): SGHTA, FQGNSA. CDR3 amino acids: CASSPGPSRNTEAFF. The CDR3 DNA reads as TGTGCCAGCAGCCCGGGACCGTCAAGGAACACTGAAGCTTTCTTT.